The entry that follows covers one TCR beta chain sequence. Its antigen is undetermined. This CDR3 contains 16 residues. J was trimmed by 3 bases and V by 4 bases; bases with no gene match: 9. Germline CDR1 reads MGHRA; CDR2 reads YSYEKL. These data are taken from a study of human T cells and chemical hapten exposure. On the study more broadly: Doses of diphenylcyclopropenone went to the patients' scalps weekly throughout the approximately 25-week study. TCR yields per sample varied, mainly owing to small pooled library volume differences. General study findings and limits: The study found that DPC sensitization did not change TCRs above 1 in 1000 frequency.

The time point here: pre-sensitization, week 0. The treatment is: therapeutic diphenylcyclopropenone sensitization with weekly scalp DPC. From whole blood left unfractionated, total RNA was extracted. Each CDR3 protein gets one entry after TCRdb re-called the RACE reads with MiXCR. The table lists more than 250,000 distinct CDR3 sequences, roughly 8% of them singletons. The chain links TRBV4-1 to TRBJ2-3, with 8 bases lining up with TRBD1. The TCR sequence derives from a man younger than 30 with alopecia areata. Some clones in this sample may be carry-over from other donors' samples. Sequencing used whole blood, obtained in connection with sensitization to the hapten diphenylcyclopropenone (DPC). CDR3 loop: CASSLQGAEQTDTQYF. CDR3 DNA sequence: TGCGCCAGCAGCCTCCAGGGGGCAGAACAGACAGATACGCAGTATTTT.